The entry below gives a single T cell receptor (beta chain) sequence along with its context. Its cognate antigen is unknown. This entry is derived from a study of beta chain features in type 1 diabetes. The entirety of the isolated RNA underwent reverse transcription, so expressed TCRB transcripts were sequenced. Sequencing used immunoSEQ multiplex PCR; TCRdb keeps in-frame clones, though not all of them. Among around 350,000 clones, roughly 12% were seen once, and the ten largest hold roughly 0.017%. Findings and limits, study-wide: Type 1 diabetes patients had fewer VDJ junction insertions and more deletions. Still unanswered here is whether HLA type influences TCRB rearrangement.

Trimming removed 5 bases from V and 4 bases from J, with 11 bases in between. From germline, CDR1 is SGHTA and CDR2 FQGNSA. This CDR3 region has 14 residues. Without exception, sorted populations had purity beyond 98%. The chain recombines TRBV7-2 with TRBJ1-4, with D unresolved. Sample: naive CD4+ T cells from blood. This sequence was found in a man younger than 35 in good health. The CDR3 sequence: CASSTAVLNEKLFF. The CDR3 DNA reads as TGTGCCAGCAGCACAGCGGTCCTTAATGAAAAACTGTTTTTT.